The rows below give T cell receptor beta chains drawn from one sample of a study of technical replicates of blood from several donors. The protocol was immunoSEQ multiplex PCR, while the TCRdb copy is restricted to in-frame clones and leaves out a portion. The table has 75,000 to 100,000 clones, 75% to 95% seen once. Material for sequencing was T cells isolated from PBMCs. The receptors originated from a human donor in good health. Each CDR3 is given with its conserved first and last residue. Fields, in order: V gene, J gene, D gene, clone size, CDR3 DNA, CDR3 protein. D genes are given only for firm matches. Some rows have no size entry. The others give once, few or many, or a class for an expanded clone.

>TRBV5-4|TRBJ2-5|NA|NA
TGTGCCAACAGCCCCGGGACAAGCCAAGAGACCCAGTACTTC
CANSPGTSQETQYF
>TRBV7-9|TRBJ2-2|TRBD2|NA
TGTGCCAGCAGCGCCCGACTAGCGGGAGTGGCCGGGGAGCTGTTTTTT
CASSARLAGVAGELFF
>TRBV14|TRBJ2-2|TRBD2|NA
TGTGCCAGCAGCCAAGGGTATCTAGCGGGAGGGAAGAACACCGGGGAGCTGTTTTTT
CASSQGYLAGGKNTGELFF
>TRBV27|TRBJ1-2|NA|NA
TGTGCCAGCCGCGGGGCAGGCGCCGAATCTAACTATGGCTACACCTTC
CASRGAGAESNYGYTF
>TRBV18|TRBJ1-4|NA|NA
TGTGCCAGCTCACCGAGGACTAATGAAAAACTGTTTTTT
CASSPRTNEKLFF
>TRBV6-4|TRBJ2-2|NA|NA
TGTGCCAGCAGTCCTAGCCTAGTGGAGACCGGGGAGCTGTTTTTT
CASSPSLVETGELFF
>TRBV21-1|TRBJ2-7|NA|NA
TGTGCCAGCAGGACAGGGACCGAGCAGTACTTC
CASRTGTEQYF
>TRBV6-1|TRBJ1-1|TRBD1|NA
TGTGCCAGCAGGACTGGACAGGGGAGAGCTTTCTTT
CASRTGQGRAFF
>TRBV7-9|TRBJ2-7|NA|NA
TGTGCCAGCAGCAGCAGGGATGGGACCTACGAGCAGTACTTC
CASSSRDGTYEQYF
>TRBV19|TRBJ2-5|NA|NA
TGTGCCAGTAGTATAGGGACAGTGGTTCAAGAGACCCAGTACTTC
CASSIGTVVQETQYF
>TRBV11-2|TRBJ1-2|TRBD1|NA
TGTGCCAGCAGCTTAACAGGGGGCGGATATGGCTACACCTTC
CASSLTGGGYGYTF
>TRBV6-6|TRBJ2-1|NA|once
TGTGCCAGCACCACTACAGGCTCCTACAATGAGCAGTTCTTC
CASTTTGSYNEQFF
>TRBV5-1|TRBJ2-5|NA|NA
TGCGCCAGCAGCACGGGAATCCAAGAGACCCAGTACTTC
CASSTGIQETQYF
>TRBV28|TRBJ2-7|NA|NA
TGTGCCGGGGGCAGGGCGTACGAGCAGTACTTC
CAGGRAYEQYF
>TRBV28|TRBJ2-1|TRBD2|NA
TGTGCCAGCAGTTTTAGCGGGGGGACCTACAATGAGCAGTTCTTC
CASSFSGGTYNEQFF
>TRBV5-1|TRBJ2-1|NA|NA
TGCGCCAGCACTAAGGAGGTCGACAATGAGCAGTTCTTC
CASTKEVDNEQFF
>TRBV18|TRBJ2-1|NA|NA
TGTGCCAGCTCACCACCGTCAGGGTCCCCCTTTCCACCGTATGGTGAGCAGTTCTTC
CASSPPSGSPFPPYGEQFF
>TRBV29-1|TRBJ2-1|NA|NA
TGCAGCGTTGTGGGGGCACGGAATGAGCAGTTCTTC
CSVVGARNEQFF
>TRBV28|TRBJ2-7|TRBD2|NA
TGTGCCAGCATCATGGGGGGGACTTCCACCTACGAGCAGTACTTC
CASIMGGTSTYEQYF
>TRBV6-1|TRBJ2-1|NA|NA
TGTGCCAGCAGTGAAGGGGTGACATACGACAATGAGCAGTTCTTC
CASSEGVTYDNEQFF
>TRBV12-5|TRBJ2-7|TRBD2|NA
TGTGCTAGTGGTTTGGTATCGCCAGGGAGGGACGAGCAGTACTTC
CASGLVSPGRDEQYF
>TRBV5-8|TRBJ1-5|NA|few
TGTGCCAGCACCCCTCTCTGGGGGGTAGGGGTGCAGCCCCAGCATTTT
CASTPLWGVGVQPQHF
>TRBV11-2|TRBJ1-6|NA|NA
TGTGCCAGCAGCTTTTCTGAGAGCTCCTATAATTCACCCCTCCACTTT
CASSFSESSYNSPLHF
>TRBV18|TRBJ2-2|TRBD1|NA
TGTGCCAGCTCACTTCGACAGGGGGGTAACACCGGGGAGCTGTTTTTT
CASSLRQGGNTGELFF
>TRBV7-8|TRBJ2-7|NA|NA
TGTGCCAGCAGCCAGACAGGAGTGTACGAGCAGTACTTC
CASSQTGVYEQYF
>TRBV2|TRBJ1-2|NA|once
TGTGACACCCAGCCCGGCCCAGACAGGCCGCAGAGCTATGGCTACACCTTC
CDTQPGPDRPQSYGYTF
>TRBV7-9|TRBJ2-1|NA|NA
TGTGCCAGCAGCTTGGTAGAGGGCTCCTACAATGAGCAGTTCTTC
CASSLVEGSYNEQFF
>TRBV5-4|TRBJ1-2|NA|NA
TGTGCCAGCAGCTCACAGGGTCAAGGGAGATATGGCTACACCTTC
CASSSQGQGRYGYTF
>TRBV29-1|TRBJ2-5|NA|NA
TGCAGCGTTGTTCCGGGGATGGAGACCCAGTACTTC
CSVVPGMETQYF
>TRBV28|TRBJ1-5|NA|NA
TGTGCCAGCAGTTCTACAGCACGATTGAGGCCCCAGCATTTT
CASSSTARLRPQHF
>TRBV28|TRBJ1-4|TRBD1|NA
TGTGCCAGCAGTAACAGCCCGGGACAGGAAAATGAAAAACTGTTTTTT
CASSNSPGQENEKLFF
>TRBV11-3|TRBJ2-1|TRBD2|NA
TGTGCCAGCAGCTTCGCCACCCTAGCGGGGGCCTTCAATGAGCAGTTCTTC
CASSFATLAGAFNEQFF
>TRBV13|TRBJ1-1|NA|NA
TGTGCCAGCAGCTTACGGGGTAGGCCAGCTTTCTTT
CASSLRGRPAFF
>TRBV27|TRBJ1-2|TRBD1|NA
TGTGCCAGCAGTTTGGGGGGACAGGGGTGGTTAGGCTACACCTTC
CASSLGGQGWLGYTF
>TRBV28|TRBJ2-5|TRBD2|NA
TGTGCCAGCAGTTTACGGGGGGGGGAGACCCAGTACTTC
CASSLRGGETQYF
>TRBV11-2|TRBJ2-1|TRBD2|NA
TGTGCCAGCAGCTCCCTTCTAGCGGGGGACCCCAAGTTCTTC
CASSSLLAGDPKFF
>TRBV5-8|TRBJ2-1|NA|NA
TGTGCCAGCGTACGGGGGAGCTCCTACAATGAGCAGTTCTTC
CASVRGSSYNEQFF
>TRBV2|TRBJ1-1|NA|few
TGTGCCAGCAGAACAGACCTGAACACTGAAGCTTTCTTT
CASRTDLNTEAFF
>TRBV29-1|TRBJ2-1|TRBD2|NA
TGCAGCGTCGCTAGCGGGATGGAGATTAATGAGCAGTTCTTC
CSVASGMEINEQFF
>TRBV4-2|TRBJ2-2|TRBD2|NA
TGTGCCACTTCCCGGGGGGGCAACACCGGGGAGCTGTTTTTT
CATSRGGNTGELFF
>TRBV6-1|TRBJ1-5|TRBD1|NA
TGTGCCAGCACTAAGGGACAGACCAATCAGCCCCAGCATTTT
CASTKGQTNQPQHF
>TRBV6-4|TRBJ2-3|NA|NA
TGTGCCAGCAGTAGTATAGCGGTGGACGCCAGCACAGATACGCAGTATTTT
CASSSIAVDASTDTQYF
>TRBV6-5|TRBJ1-3|NA|NA
TGTGCCAGCAGTTACGGGGCCAGCTCTGGAAACACCATATATTTT
CASSYGASSGNTIYF
>TRBV6-4|TRBJ2-1|NA|NA
TGTGCCATCTGCCGGGGGATCTCCTACAATGAGCAGTTCTTC
CAICRGISYNEQFF
>TRBV7-8|TRBJ2-1|TRBD1|NA
TGTGCCAGCAGCTTCGACAGGGATGAGCAGTTCTTC
CASSFDRDEQFF
>TRBV15|TRBJ1-2|TRBD1|NA
TGTGCCACCAGCAGAGATCCGGGACAGGGGGCGCGGGTCTATGGCTACACCTTC
CATSRDPGQGARVYGYTF
>TRBV19|TRBJ2-7|NA|NA
TGTGCCACTTCGATATCCGGCTACGAGCAGTACTTC
CATSISGYEQYF
>TRBV5-1|TRBJ2-5|TRBD1|NA
TGCGCCAGCAGCTGGGAACAGGGGATGGGGGAGACCCAGTACTTC
CASSWEQGMGETQYF